The present T cell receptor beta chain was sequenced within a study of shared clonotypes between healthy human individuals (TCRdb year 2020). Study-wide context: A few men and two women, aged 18 to 49 years, made up the cohort. For each donor, CD4 naive and CD4 memory were each given three plates, CD8 naive was given two plates, and CD8 memory was given one plate. The study deeply sequenced blood TCR repertoires of about 5 healthy adults to estimate repertoire size and the extent of clonotype sharing between individuals. Different laboratories and diverse techniques were used to prepare libraries and sequence TCR repertoires, to increase sequencing depth and limit assay-specific biases. Between about 0.85 and 10 billion PBMCs per donor were obtained by leukapheresis.

The paper's findings and limits, for the study overall: Because the study included a small number of donors, the genetic and exposure-history diversity represented was limited. Larger estimated clonotype richness was generally found for naive subsets than for memory subsets. Rarefaction of sorted-subset datasets indicated incomplete sequencing despite the large sequencing depth. Sampling was restricted to blood, and TCR repertoires in tissues likely differ from the TCR repertoires found in blood. Higher generation probabilities were observed for clonotypes shared by all four sorted-subset donors than for non-shared clonotypes. Pairwise subsampling indicated that sequencing depth was expected to affect the degree of clonotype sharing among donors. Roughly 5.2% of naive CD4, 3% to 3.5% of naive CD8, roughly 2.4% of memory CD4, and roughly 0.4% of memory CD8 clonotypes were shared across several donors.

Using the deep immunoSEQ assay, multiplex PCR amplified TCR CDR3 regions from genomic DNA. Extracted genomic DNA from each cell subset was distributed evenly across all wells of several immunoSEQ 96-well plates, and each plate was treated as a replicate. For sorted subsets, each replicate PCR was loaded with roughly 0.2 ug genomic DNA, equivalent to 32,000 or so T cell genomes. The purified libraries were quantified using a Qubit 3.0 fluorometer, sized with a Bioanalyzer 2100, and then quantified again using the KAPA Library Quantification kit. Every immunoSEQ 96-well plate was sequenced on a dedicated single-read 150-cycle Illumina NextSeq 550 flow cell. From the authors' description of their analysis: Because the immunoSEQ output held only junctional sequences and lacked quality scores, the filtering could not match the filtering applied to full-length reads. To assign V/J genes and CDR3, sequences were annotated using PyIR, a Python wrapper for IgBLAST v1.9, with IMGT germline references. Reads were filtered out if the reads had weak V/J assignments (E-value above 1e-6), no CDR3, stop codons, out-of-frame junctions, or ambiguous translated residues. V3J clonotypes were defined as sequences sharing an identical inferred V gene, J gene, and CDR3 amino acid sequence. The percentage overlap between two repertoires was calculated by dividing the number of shared unique clonotypes by the size of the smaller repertoire. Richness of each repertoire was evaluated using RTK rarefaction, the Chao1 estimator, and Recon v2.1 estimates of unobserved clonotypes. Generation probabilities for all TCRbeta clonotypes obtained by the gDNA method from a handful of donors were computed using OLGA. The table comes from immuneACCESS by way of TCRdb, which keeps in-frame sequences with V and J called. Part of the clones is missing from these tables; in studies checked, under half for an unresolved V gene and the rest for unknown reasons. V and J calls and clone size follow that table, whereas D and trimming were derived from the DNA. This sample holds 1,400,000 or so clones; approximately 98.5% were observed only once. The ten top clones hold under 0.45% of the sample.

Donors were healthy HIV-negative adults with no recently reported acute infections or vaccinations. Only Caucasian adults living in Nashville, Tennessee, USA were represented among the donors. Magnetic negative selection was used to enrich CD4+ T cells, after which naive cells were positively selected on CD45RA and the negative fraction became the memory subset. After blood collection by leukapheresis, PBMCs were isolated using Ficoll-Histopaque density gradient centrifugation and then cryopreserved in the vapor phase of liquid nitrogen. Analytical flow cytometry was used to check the purity and quantity of each magnetically sorted T cell population. Each sorted fraction had its genomic DNA isolated and then quantified by UV absorbance on a Nanodrop 2000c. Based on the germline V gene (reference sequence), the CDR1 and CDR2 sequences are GTSNPN and SVGIG. The germline V and J ends show losses of 3 bases and 5 bases respectively, and no gene match explains 3 bases of the junction. There are 13 amino acids in the CDR3, from cysteine to phenylalanine inclusive. The read is trimmed to its CDR3 DNA, 39 bases read in frame from base 1.

Comment on this clone: Its specific antigen is unknown. The input lacks base qualities; no much larger clone sits a single base away.

The sequencing sample was made of naive CD4+ T cells sorted from blood. The cell subset or site label on this specimen signifies: CD45RA+ positively selected. This sequence uses TRBV30 and TRBJ1-5; a stretch of 8 junction bases matches TRBD1. This receptor was taken from a man younger than 40 in good health. Here is the DNA: TGTGCCTGGAGCTCAGGGGGCGATCAGCCCCAGCATTTT. Its translation reads: CAWSSGGDQPQHF.